These 28 T cell receptor beta chains were sequenced from one sample in a study of T cells after yellow fever vaccination. TCRdb reanalysed the 5' RACE reads using MiXCR and keeps one entry per CDR3 protein. This table has a few hundred thousand distinct CDR3 sequences, roughly a sixth appearing once. The sequencing here drew on PBMCs, taken around 5 days after the first yellow fever vaccination. All receptors come from a man between 18 and 29 years old who received the YFV17D yellow fever vaccine.

This chain links TRBV4-1 with TRBJ2-5; 10 bases agree with TRBD2. This CDR3 is 16 amino acids long. CDR1 and CDR2 from the germline V gene are MGHRA and YSYEKL. J was trimmed by 5 bases and V by 1 base; bases with no gene match: 7. The CDR3 loop is CASSQGLAGPWETQYF. As DNA, the CDR3 is TGCGCCAGCAGCCAAGGACTAGCGGGTCCCTGGGAGACCCAGTACTTC.

This clonotype was picked up a small number of times. The chain employs TRBV7-3 and TRBJ2-2; TRBD2 agrees at 9 bases. Germline V CDR1 and CDR2: SGHTA, FQGTGA. CDR3 length: 16 residues. V trimming: 5 bases; J trimming: 2 bases; junction bases outside the gene matches: 6. CDR3 region: CASSPFSGGNTGELFF. CDR3 sequence (DNA): TGTGCCAGCAGCCCCTTTAGCGGGGGTAACACCGGGGAGCTGTTTTTT.

This chain joins TRBV5-4 and TRBJ1-1, with 7 positions matching TRBD1. The CDR3 is made up of 15 amino acids. Germline trimming cut 7 bases from V and 4 bases from J; bases unmatched to any gene: 13. Per germline, CDR1 SGHNT and CDR2 YYREEE (reference sequence). CDR3 DNA sequence: TGTGCCAGCGCCGACAGGGTGTTTCTCCCCACTGAAGCTTTCTTT. It translates to CASADRVFLPTEAFF.

In this sample, this clonotype turned up a few times. CDR3 in DNA: TGCGCCAGCAGCCAGGGACAGTCCACTACGGGCTATGGCTACACCTTC. Encoded protein: CASSQGQSTTGYGYTF. The chain carries TRBV5-1 and TRBJ1-2; 7 nucleotides match TRBD1. In germline, CDR1 is SGHRS, CDR2 YFSETQ. V lost 4 bases and J lost 4; bases outside the gene matches: 13. The CDR3 loop spans 16 amino acids.

Only a few counts were recorded for this clonotype. The chain joins TRBV12-3 or TRBV12-4 to TRBJ2-2; D gene unclear. The CDR3 is 11 amino acids. V was shortened by 3 bases and J by 7 bases, with 3 bases between the two germline ends. The CDR3 region has the DNA TGTGCCAGCAGTTTCATCGGGGAGCTGTTTTTT. Translated, it gives CASSFIGELFF.

A few counts support this clonotype. This rearrangement joins TRBV18 to TRBJ2-7, with unresolved D. V lost 3 bases to trimming and J lost 4 bases, with 10 bases between them. Germline assignment: CDR1 KGHSH and CDR2 LQKENI. This CDR3 spans 13 amino acids. The CDR3 region is CASSPGNSYEQYF. CDR3 nucleotides: TGTGCCAGCTCACCGGGAAACAGTTACGAGCAGTACTTC.

This clonotype was counted at least ten times. The CDR3: CASSLGETGELFF. The CDR3 DNA reads TGCGCCAGCAGCTTGGGGGAAACCGGGGAGCTGTTTTTT. The V call is TRBV5-1, the J call TRBJ2-2; D unresolved. The V end was cut by 0 bases, the J end by 5 bases, with 5 bases between. CDR1 and CDR2 (germline): SGHRS, YFSETQ. CDR3 length equals 13 residues.

This clonotype was counted between two and nine times. V gene TRBV11-2 combines with J gene TRBJ2-5, with 12 bases lining up with TRBD2. Looked up from germline, CDR1 is SGHAT and CDR2 is FQNNGV. The CDR3 runs 16 residues. V lost 5 bases and J lost 1; bases outside the gene matches: 5. CDR3 sequence: CASSQPGLAGQETQYF. CDR3 nucleotide sequence: TGTGCCAGCAGCCAGCCGGGACTAGCGGGCCAAGAGACCCAGTACTTC.

In its sample, this clonotype was seen a few times. CDR3 loop: CASSRSQGVGYNEQFF. Here the CDR3 DNA reads TGCGCCAGCAGTCGATCACAGGGTGTAGGGTACAATGAGCAGTTCTTC. The chain links TRBV4-3 to TRBJ2-1, with D possibly TRBD1 on 6 matching bases. Between the trimmed V and J ends, which lost 6 bases and 4 bases, there was a span of 19 bases. CDR1 LGHNA and CDR2 YSLEER come from the germline V gene. The CDR3 runs 16 residues.

This clonotype was counted only a few times. The V call is TRBV20-1, the J call TRBJ1-5; 7 nucleotides match TRBD1. The CDR3 contains 14 residues. The V gene end was trimmed by 5 bases and the J gene end by 5 bases; junction bases not matched to a gene: 9. The germline V gene encodes CDR1 DFQATT and CDR2 SNEGSKA (reference sequence). Here the CDR3 reads CSASWDSDYQPQHF. For the CDR3, the DNA is TGCAGTGCTTCTTGGGACAGCGATTATCAGCCCCAGCATTTT.

This clonotype appeared many times. The genes are TRBV3-1 and TRBJ2-2; D is perhaps TRBD1 (6 bases). Per germline, CDR1 LGHDT and CDR2 YNNKEL (reference sequence). The CDR3 loop spans 16 amino acids. V shed 2 bases and J shed 0 bases, with 10 bases lying between them. The CDR3 DNA is TGTGCCAGCAGCCAAATTCAGGGGCCGAACACCGGGGAGCTGTTTTTT. Translation: CASSQIQGPNTGELFF.

The chain couples TRBV12-3 or TRBV12-4 to TRBJ2-7, with TRBD2 identical over 9 bases. V was clipped by 8 bases and J by 5 bases; unmatched bases: 13. This CDR3 region has 15 residues. The CDR3 spells CASGTAGLASHEQYF. CDR3 coding DNA: TGTGCCAGCGGAACGGCTGGACTAGCGAGCCACGAGCAGTACTTC.

This clonotype was observed a handful of times. The chain employs TRBV4-1 and TRBJ2-7, with no clear D. The CDR3 extends over 12 amino acids. V was shortened by 4 bases and J by 5 bases, with 9 bases between the two germline ends. CDR1 and CDR2 (germline): MGHRA, YSYEKL. CDR3 sequence: CASSRSPHEQYF. CDR3 nucleotides: TGCGCCAGCAGCCGATCACCACACGAGCAGTACTTC.

This chain links TRBV6-1 with TRBJ1-6; no clear D. Per the germline V gene, CDR1 is MNHNS and CDR2 is SASEGT. Trimming shortened V by 7 bases and J by 7 bases, and 14 bases separated the two germline ends. The CDR3 covers 14 residues. The CDR3 reads CASTTGSVNSPLHF. DNA of the CDR3: TGTGCCAGCACTACCGGGTCGGTCAATTCACCCCTCCACTTT.

The sample holds a few counts of this clonotype. The chain couples TRBV20-1 to TRBJ2-7; the D is unclear. CDR1 is DFQATT, CDR2 SNEGSKA, per germline (reference sequence). V lost 1 base, J lost 2 bases, and 9 bases lay in between. The CDR3 contains 13 residues. CDR3 coding DNA: TGCAGTGCTAGAGTGCACGGAACCTACGAGCAGTACGTC. This codes for CSARVHGTYEQYV.

The V gene is TRBV5-1, the J gene TRBJ2-2; 15 bases map to TRBD2. Germline assignment: CDR1 SGHRS and CDR2 YFSETQ. Unmatched junction bases numbered 7, after V lost 0 bases and J lost 4 bases. This CDR3 has 19 amino acids. The CDR3 spells CASSLAPGLAGGATGELFF. The CDR3 DNA reads as TGCGCCAGCAGCTTGGCCCCGGGACTAGCGGGGGGAGCCACCGGGGAGCTGTTTTTT.

The V gene is TRBV5-5, the J gene TRBJ1-5; a weak D match, TRBD1 (6 bases). Germline V gene sequence: CDR1 SGHKS, CDR2 YYEKEE (reference sequence). This CDR3 contains 15 residues. V gave up 6 bases and J gave up 6 bases, with 19 bases separating them. The CDR3 DNA reads TGTGCCAGCACCCAGGGGTCGGGAGGGAGTCAGCCCCAGCATTTT. Residues: CASTQGSGGSQPQHF.

This clonotype was detected a few times. The chain joins TRBV2 to TRBJ2-6; D is ambiguous. From germline, CDR1 is SNHLY and CDR2 FYNNEI. The V end lost 9 bases, the J end lost 0 bases, and 9 bases lay between the germline ends. The CDR3 consists of 14 residues. The CDR3 DNA reads as TGTGCCAGTAGTTACATCTCTGGGGCCAACGTCCTGACTTTC. Amino acids: CASSYISGANVLTF. The entire variable domain, with the rest obtained from reference TRBV2 and TRBJ2-6, is as follows: EPEVTQTPSHQVTQMGQEVILRCVPISNHLYFYWYRQILGQKVEFLVSFYNNEISEKSEIFDDQFSVERPDGSNFTLKIRSTKLEDSAMYFCASSYISGANVLTFGAGSRLTVL.

This rearrangement joins TRBV27 to TRBJ2-1, with 12 bases matching TRBD1. CDR1 MNHEY and CDR2 SMNVEV come from the germline V gene (reference sequence). This CDR3 has 17 amino acids. The J segment lost 6 bases and the V segment lost 7 bases, leaving 13 bases of the junction unmatched. The CDR3 region is CASTFLPGQGAANEQFF. As DNA, the CDR3 is TGTGCCAGCACCTTTCTTCCGGGACAGGGGGCTGCCAATGAGCAGTTCTTC.

This clonotype has only a few counts. The genes are TRBV11-1 and TRBJ1-1; maybe TRBD1 (5 bases). CDR3 size: 14 residues. V lost 5 bases to trimming and J lost 10 bases, with 20 bases between them. CDR1 and CDR2 (germline): SGHAT, FQDESV (reference sequence). CDR3 nucleotide sequence: TGTGCCAGCAGCCCGAGCCGGGACGGAAAATTAGCTTTCTTT. Translated, it gives CASSPSRDGKLAFF.

This chain joins TRBV7-2 and TRBJ2-5, with 7 positions matching TRBD1. In germline, CDR1 is SGHTA, CDR2 FQGNSA. Unmatched junction bases numbered 10, after V lost 5 bases and J lost 1 base. The CDR3 extends over 16 amino acids. CDR3 coding DNA: TGTGCCAGCAGCATACCCCCGGGACAGATCCAAGAGACCCAGTACTTC. Translated: CASSIPPGQIQETQYF.

The chain carries TRBV6-2 or TRBV6-3 and TRBJ2-7; 7 nucleotides agree with TRBD2. The CDR3 loop spans 13 amino acids. J gave up 3 bases and V 2 bases, and 1 base lay outside the gene matches. Per the germline V gene, CDR1 is MNHEY and CDR2 is SVGEGT. The CDR3 protein is CASSYGRDYEQYF. CDR3 coding DNA: TGTGCCAGCAGTTACGGGAGGGACTACGAGCAGTACTTC.

The chain links TRBV20-1 to TRBJ2-7; 7 bases align to TRBD1. With 2 bases clipped from V and 7 bases from J, the junction kept 11 bases outside the gene matches. Germline lookup yields CDR1 DFQATT and CDR2 SNEGSKA (reference sequence). The CDR3 consists of 14 residues. CDR3 residues: CSARPSGQRREQYF. The CDR3 bases are TGCAGTGCTAGACCTTCGGGACAGCGTCGGGAGCAGTACTTC.

Only a few counts were recorded for this clonotype. One end of the junction is discordant with germline, which a read error may explain. V is TRBV5-6 and J is TRBJ2-1, with a weak D call TRBD1 (6 bases). CDR1 and CDR2 from the germline V gene are SGHDT and YYEEEE. This CDR3 region has 15 residues. For the CDR3, the DNA is TGTGCCAGCAGTTTGGCAGGGGTGCCTACGGATGAGCAGTTCTTC. Protein product: CASSLAGVPTDEQFF.

The chain carries TRBV28 and TRBJ1-5, with D possibly being TRBD1 (5 bases). The CDR3 consists of 12 residues. Germline V gene lookup returns CDR1 MDHEN and CDR2 SYDVKM. V lost 6 bases and J 7 bases, leaving 10 bases between the germline ends. Here the CDR3 DNA reads TGTGCCAGCAGGGATCAGGGACAGCCCCAGCATTTT. Amino acid sequence: CASRDQGQPQHF.

The chain links TRBV20-1 to TRBJ1-2; D gene ambiguous. Germline V CDR1 and CDR2: DFQATT, SNEGSKA (reference sequence). Trimming shortened V by 6 bases and J by 5 bases, and 19 bases separated the two germline ends. This CDR3 spans 14 amino acids. CDR3 residues: CSARPALDPYGYTF. CDR3 coding DNA: TGCAGTGCCCGCCCCGCCCTGGACCCTTATGGCTACACCTTC.

This clonotype was observed a few times. The chain is built from TRBV5-1 and TRBJ1-2; 7 bases map to TRBD1. With 4 bases clipped from V and 5 bases from J, the junction kept 5 bases outside the gene matches. Looked up from germline, CDR1 is SGHRS and CDR2 is YFSETQ. CDR3 length equals 13 residues. The CDR3 loop reads CASSTQGGYGYTF. The CDR3 coding sequence is TGCGCCAGCAGCACGCAGGGGGGGTATGGCTACACCTTC.

This clonotype was observed at least ten times. The chain is built from TRBV5-4 and TRBJ2-2; no firm D call. This CDR3 spans 16 amino acids. Trimming pared 4 bases from V and 4 bases from J, leaving 17 bases between. Germline V gene data show CDR1 as SGHNT and CDR2 as YYREEE (reference sequence). The CDR3 spells CASSPRPGEPTGELFF. DNA for the CDR3: TGTGCCAGCAGCCCTAGACCAGGAGAACCCACCGGGGAGCTGTTTTTT. The whole variable domain, remainder taken from reference TRBV5-4 and TRBJ2-2, is ETGVTQSPTHLIKTRGQQVTLRCSSQSGHNTVSWYQQALGQGPQFIFQYYREEENGRGNFPPRFSGLQFPNYSSELNVNALELDDSALYLCASSPRPGEPTGELFFGEGSRLTVL.